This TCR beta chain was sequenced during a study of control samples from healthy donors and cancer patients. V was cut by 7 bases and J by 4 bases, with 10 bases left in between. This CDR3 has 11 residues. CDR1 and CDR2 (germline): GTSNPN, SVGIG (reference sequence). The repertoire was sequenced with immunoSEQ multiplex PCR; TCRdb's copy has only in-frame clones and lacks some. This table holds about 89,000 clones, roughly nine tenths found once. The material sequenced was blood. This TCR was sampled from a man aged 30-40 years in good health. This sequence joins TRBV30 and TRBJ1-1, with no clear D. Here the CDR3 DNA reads TGTGCCTACGCGTTTGGCACTGAAGCTTTCTTT. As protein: CAYAFGTEAFF.